This T cell receptor beta chain comes out of a study of blood T cell repertoires in COVID-19. Study at large: Sites across the United States, Italy and Spain contributed samples from acute and convalescent COVID-19. In each case, the material was cDNA or gDNA derived from T cells, B-cell-depleted T cells, or PBMCs.

The CDR3 runs to 13 residues. The V end lost 3 bases, the J end lost 5 bases, and 10 bases lay between the germline ends. Germline V gene sequence: CDR1 MNHEY, CDR2 SVGEGT. Per the original data handling: Amplification of reference gene primers provided the estimated nucleated cell counts. The assay was immunoSEQ multiplex PCR, and TCRdb's table has in-frame clones only and misses some. Clone size and the V and J calls come from that table; the DNA yielded D and trimming. Among some 180,000 clones, approximately 80% were seen once, and the ten largest hold approximately 9%. The rearrangement links TRBV6-2 or TRBV6-3 to TRBJ1-1; D is ambiguous. This clonotype was obtained from a woman aged 50 to 60 with active or convalescent COVID-19. Sequenced input: peripheral blood. Written as DNA, the CDR3 is TGTGCCAGCAGTTATTCACGGAGGACTGAAGCTTTCTTT. Protein product: CASSYSRRTEAFF.